The present T cell receptor (beta chain) was sequenced within a study of persistence of HIV-infected CD4 T cells. Study overall: Donors had been on suppressive ART for a median of approximately eight years.

Regarding the study as a whole: TCR oligoclonality correlated with proviral oligoclonality in the same sorted populations.

This was the immunoSEQ version 4 assay in survey mode. TCRdb's copy holds only in-frame clones and misses some; the assay was immunoSEQ multiplex PCR. Of around 24,000 clones in the sample, approximately 74% were seen once. Notes on this clone: Its specificity is not known.

An overlapping HIV-1 Gag peptide pool stimulated these cells at roughly 1 ug/peptide/mL. Sorting selected CD4+ T cells upregulating both CD40 ligand and CD69. Adults with HIV-1 started suppressive ART while chronically infected. CD8+ T cells were removed from PBMCs prior to stimulation. The CDR3 length is 15 residues. V lost 4 bases and J lost 7, with 20 bases in between. Germline loops: CDR1 SGHDT, CDR2 YYEEEE. The source material was CD4+ T cells sorted from PBMCs after approximately 20-hour stimulation, sampled from a patient who received antiretroviral therapy. This receptor was identified in an adult man with HIV who was CMV-seropositive. The rearrangement uses TRBV5-6 and TRBJ1-2; no reliable D call. CDR3 sequence: CASSPSRSPRAGYTF. DNA of the CDR3: TGTGCCAGCAGCCCAAGCCGGTCTCCAAGGGCTGGCTACACCTTC.